This T cell receptor (beta chain) was obtained from a study of beta chain features in type 1 diabetes. The overall study: All samples together contributed around 100,000,000 sorted cells for examination.

CD45RO/CCR7/CD25/CD127/CD95/CD27 separated CD4+ naive, central memory, regulatory and stem cell-like memory cells by sorting. Study results and limitations: Researchers cautioned that cDNA sequencing could over-represent cells with high TCR expression. Naive, central memory and Treg TCRB repertoires seemed to resemble each other more closely in patients than they did in healthy donors.

Only a few counts were recorded for this clone. Its matching antigen is unknown. The whole isolated RNA underwent reverse transcription, so sequencing captured expressed TCRB transcripts. Sequencing used immunoSEQ multiplex PCR; TCRdb keeps in-frame clones, though not all of them. The table has around 340,000 clones, less than 9.5% seen once. This clonotype originated in a young woman in good health. Sample: central memory CD4+ T cells from blood.

The CDR3 spells CAISTGLSSYNEQFF. CDR3 nucleotides: TGTGCCATCAGTACGGGACTTAGCTCCTACAATGAGCAGTTCTTC. The chain combines TRBV10-3 with TRBJ2-1; maybe TRBD2 (6 bases). Germline V gene lookup returns CDR1 ENHRY and CDR2 SYGVKD. This CDR3 has 15 residues. Trimming removed 5 bases at V and 0 bases at J, with 11 bases between.